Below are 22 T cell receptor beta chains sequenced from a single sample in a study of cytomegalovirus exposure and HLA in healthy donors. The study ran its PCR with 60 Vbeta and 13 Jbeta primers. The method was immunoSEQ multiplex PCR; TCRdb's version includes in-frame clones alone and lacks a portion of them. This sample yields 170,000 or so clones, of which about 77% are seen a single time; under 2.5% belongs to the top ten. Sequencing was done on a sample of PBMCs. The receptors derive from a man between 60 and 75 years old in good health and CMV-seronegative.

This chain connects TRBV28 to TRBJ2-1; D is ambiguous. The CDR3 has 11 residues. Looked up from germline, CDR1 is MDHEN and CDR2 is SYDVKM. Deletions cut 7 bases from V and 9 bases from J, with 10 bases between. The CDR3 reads CASTHHSEQFF. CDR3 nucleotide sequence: TGTGCCAGCACACACCACAGTGAGCAGTTCTTC.

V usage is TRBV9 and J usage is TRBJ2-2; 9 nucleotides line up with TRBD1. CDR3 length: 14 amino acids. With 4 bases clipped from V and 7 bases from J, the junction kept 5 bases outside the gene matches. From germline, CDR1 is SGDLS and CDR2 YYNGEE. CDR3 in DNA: TGTGCCAGCAGCCCGGGACAGGGAATCGGGGAGCTGTTTTTT. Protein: CASSPGQGIGELFF.

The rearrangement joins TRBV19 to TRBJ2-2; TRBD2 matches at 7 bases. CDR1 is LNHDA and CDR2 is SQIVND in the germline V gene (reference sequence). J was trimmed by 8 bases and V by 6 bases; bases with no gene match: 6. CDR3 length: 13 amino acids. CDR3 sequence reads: CASRFGGSGELFF. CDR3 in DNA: TGTGCCAGTAGGTTCGGGGGGTCGGGGGAGCTGTTTTTT. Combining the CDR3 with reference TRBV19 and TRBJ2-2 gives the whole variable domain DGGITQSPKYLFRKEGQNVTLSCEQNLNHDAMYWYRQDPGQGLRLIYYSQIVNDFQKGDIAEGYSVSREKKESFPLTVTSAQKNPTAFYLCASRFGGSGELFFGEGSRLTVL.

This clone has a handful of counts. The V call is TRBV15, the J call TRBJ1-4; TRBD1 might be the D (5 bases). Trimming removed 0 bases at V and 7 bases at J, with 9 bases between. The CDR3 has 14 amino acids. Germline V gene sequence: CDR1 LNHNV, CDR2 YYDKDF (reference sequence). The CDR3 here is CATSRDGGTEKLFF. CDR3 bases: TGTGCCACCAGCAGAGACGGGGGTACTGAAAAACTGTTTTTT.

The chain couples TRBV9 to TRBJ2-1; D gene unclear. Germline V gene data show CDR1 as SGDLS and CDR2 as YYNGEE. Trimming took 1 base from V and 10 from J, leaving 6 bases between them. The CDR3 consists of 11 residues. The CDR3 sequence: CASSVSAEQFF. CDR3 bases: TGTGCCAGCAGCGTATCAGCGGAGCAGTTCTTC.

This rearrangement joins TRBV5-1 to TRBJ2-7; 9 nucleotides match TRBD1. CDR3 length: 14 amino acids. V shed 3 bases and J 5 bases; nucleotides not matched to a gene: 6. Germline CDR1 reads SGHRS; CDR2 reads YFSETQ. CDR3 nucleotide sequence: TGCGCCAGCAGCTGGGGGGACAGGGCTAACGAGCAGTACTTC. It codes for CASSWGDRANEQYF.

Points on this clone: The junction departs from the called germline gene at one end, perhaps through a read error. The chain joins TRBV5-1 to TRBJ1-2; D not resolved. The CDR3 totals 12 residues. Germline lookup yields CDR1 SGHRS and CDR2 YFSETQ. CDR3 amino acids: CASSLRGDGYPF. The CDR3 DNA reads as TGCGCCAGCAGCTTACGGGGAGATGGCTACCCCTTC.

Written as DNA, the CDR3 is TGTGCCAGCAGTCAGGGGAACACTGAAGCTTTCTTT. This encodes CASSQGNTEAFF. The rearrangement uses TRBV9 and TRBJ1-1, with D perhaps TRBD1 (5 bases). Germline CDR1 SGDLS, CDR2 YYNGEE. The CDR3 covers 12 residues. The ends were cut back, 5 bases at V and 1 base at J, with 6 bases in the middle.

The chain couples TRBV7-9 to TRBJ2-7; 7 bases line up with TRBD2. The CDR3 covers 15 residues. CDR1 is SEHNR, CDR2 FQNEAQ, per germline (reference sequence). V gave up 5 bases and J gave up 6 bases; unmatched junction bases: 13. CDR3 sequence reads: CASSTTSAIMGEQYF. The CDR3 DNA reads TGTGCCAGCAGCACCACTAGCGCAATAATGGGCGAGCAGTACTTC.

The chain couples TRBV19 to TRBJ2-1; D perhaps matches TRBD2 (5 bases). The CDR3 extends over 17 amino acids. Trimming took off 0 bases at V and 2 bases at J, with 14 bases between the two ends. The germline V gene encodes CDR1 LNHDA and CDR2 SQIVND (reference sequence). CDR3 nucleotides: TGTGCCAGTAGTATAGATTCAGCGGCCATAACCTACAATGAGCAGTTCTTC. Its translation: CASSIDSAAITYNEQFF.

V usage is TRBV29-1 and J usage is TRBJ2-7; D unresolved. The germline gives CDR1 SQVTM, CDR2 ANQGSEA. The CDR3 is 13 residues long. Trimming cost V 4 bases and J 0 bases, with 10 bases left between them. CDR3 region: CSVAPQSSYEQYF. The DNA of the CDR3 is TGCAGCGTTGCCCCACAGAGCTCCTACGAGCAGTACTTC.

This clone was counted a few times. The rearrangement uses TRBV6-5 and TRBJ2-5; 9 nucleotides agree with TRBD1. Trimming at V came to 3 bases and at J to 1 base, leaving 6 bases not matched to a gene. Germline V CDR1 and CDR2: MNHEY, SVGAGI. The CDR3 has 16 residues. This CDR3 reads CASSYKTGGVQETQYF. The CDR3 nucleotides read TGTGCCAGCAGTTATAAGACAGGGGGAGTCCAAGAGACCCAGTACTTC.

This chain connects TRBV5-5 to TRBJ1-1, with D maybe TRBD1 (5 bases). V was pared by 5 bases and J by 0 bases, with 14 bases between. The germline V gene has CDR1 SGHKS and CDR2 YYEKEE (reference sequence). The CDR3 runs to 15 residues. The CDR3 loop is CASSLTGGLNTEAFF. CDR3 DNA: TGTGCCAGCAGTCTGACCGGGGGTCTGAACACTGAAGCTTTCTTT.

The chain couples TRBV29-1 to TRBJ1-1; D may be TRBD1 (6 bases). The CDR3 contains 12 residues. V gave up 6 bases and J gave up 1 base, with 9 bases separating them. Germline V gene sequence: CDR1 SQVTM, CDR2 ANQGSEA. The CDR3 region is CSVLTGNTEAFF. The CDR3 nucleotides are TGCAGCGTCCTGACAGGGAACACTGAAGCTTTCTTT. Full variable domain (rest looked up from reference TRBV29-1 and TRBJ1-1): SAVISQKPSRDICQRGTSLTIQCQVDSQVTMMFWYRQQPGQSLTLIATANQGSEATYESGFVIDKFPISRPNLTFSTLTVSNMSPEDSSIYLCSVLTGNTEAFFGQGTRLTVV.

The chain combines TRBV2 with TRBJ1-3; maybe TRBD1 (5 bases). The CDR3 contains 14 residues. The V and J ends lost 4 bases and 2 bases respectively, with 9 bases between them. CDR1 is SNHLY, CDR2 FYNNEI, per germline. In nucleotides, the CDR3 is TGTGCCAGCAGTGCCAGCAGGGCTGGAAACACCATATATTTT. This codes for CASSASRAGNTIYF.

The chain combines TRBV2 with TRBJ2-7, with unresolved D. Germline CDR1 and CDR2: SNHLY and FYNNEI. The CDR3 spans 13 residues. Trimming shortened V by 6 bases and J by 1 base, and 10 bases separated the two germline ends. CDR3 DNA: TGTGCCAGCAGCCGGTTGGTATCCTACGAGCAGTACTTC. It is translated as CASSRLVSYEQYF.

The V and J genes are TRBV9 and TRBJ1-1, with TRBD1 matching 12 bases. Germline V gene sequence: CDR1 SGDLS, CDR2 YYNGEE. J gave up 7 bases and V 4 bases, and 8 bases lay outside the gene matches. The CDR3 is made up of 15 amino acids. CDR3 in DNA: TGTGCCAGCAGCCCCAGGGACAGGGGGCGCGTTGAAGCTTTCTTT. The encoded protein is CASSPRDRGRVEAFF.

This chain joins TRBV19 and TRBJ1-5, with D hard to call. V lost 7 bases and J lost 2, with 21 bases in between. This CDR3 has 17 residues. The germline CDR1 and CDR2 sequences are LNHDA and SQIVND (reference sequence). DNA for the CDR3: TGTGCCAGTACCCTGGGAGCGCCATCAGGAGGCAATCAGCCCCAGCATTTT. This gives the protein CASTLGAPSGGNQPQHF.

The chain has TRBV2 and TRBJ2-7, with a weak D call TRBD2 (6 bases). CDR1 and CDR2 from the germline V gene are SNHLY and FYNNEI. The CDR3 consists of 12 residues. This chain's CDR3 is CASSGNSGEEPV. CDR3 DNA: TGTGCCAGCAGTGGAAATTCGGGGGAGGAACCCGTC.

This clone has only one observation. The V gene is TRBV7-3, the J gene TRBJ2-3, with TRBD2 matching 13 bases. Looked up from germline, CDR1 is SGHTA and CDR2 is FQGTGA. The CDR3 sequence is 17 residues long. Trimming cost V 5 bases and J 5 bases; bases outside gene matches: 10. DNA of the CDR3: TGTGCCAGCAGCCCACTGAGGACTAGCGGGAGAATAGATACGCAGTATTTT. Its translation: CASSPLRTSGRIDTQYF.

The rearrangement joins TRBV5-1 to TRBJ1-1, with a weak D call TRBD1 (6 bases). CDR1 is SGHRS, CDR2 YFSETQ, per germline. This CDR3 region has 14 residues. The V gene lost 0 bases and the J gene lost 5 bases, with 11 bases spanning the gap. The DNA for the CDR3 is TGCGCCAGCAGCTTGGAACCTCAGGGGACTGAAGCTTTCTTT. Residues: CASSLEPQGTEAFF.

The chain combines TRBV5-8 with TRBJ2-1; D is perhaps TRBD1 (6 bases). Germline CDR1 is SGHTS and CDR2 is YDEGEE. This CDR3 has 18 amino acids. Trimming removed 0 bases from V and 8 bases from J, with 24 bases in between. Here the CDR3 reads CASSLDLTGSGVRDEQFF. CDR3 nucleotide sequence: TGTGCCAGCAGCTTGGACCTAACGGGGTCAGGGGTGAGGGATGAGCAGTTCTTC.